The 11 T cell receptor beta chains below all came from one sample that was sequenced in a study of blood T cells in healthy people across ages. Using a J-beta primer mix together with a sample-barcoded 5' primer, a second PCR was run for roughly 6 to 12 cycles. MiXCR, applied by TCRdb to the 5' RACE reads, yields one record per CDR3 protein. The table has roughly 500,000 distinct CDR3 sequences, approximately 27% seen once. The sequenced sample consisted of blood. These receptors came from a woman between 65 and 79 years old in good health.

This clonotype came up many times. This sequence joins TRBV20-1 and TRBJ1-4; 10 nucleotides align to TRBD1. Germline values: CDR1 DFQATT, CDR2 SNEGSKA (reference sequence). CDR3 length equals 16 residues. The junction had 13 bases not matched to a gene; V was cut back by 4 bases and J by 8 bases. The CDR3 nucleotides are TGCAGTGCTACCCGCCCGACAGGGGGCATCTCCGAAAAACTGTTTTTT. Amino acids: CSATRPTGGISEKLFF.

This clonotype was detected only a few times. The rearrangement uses TRBV15 and TRBJ1-1, with D perhaps matching TRBD1 (6 bases). Germline values: CDR1 LNHNV, CDR2 YYDKDF (reference sequence). Trimming removed 5 bases from V and 9 bases from J, with 19 bases in between. This CDR3 has 14 residues. The CDR3 DNA is TGTGCCACCAGCCGAGGGCAGGGGTCTCCGCAAGCTTTCTTT. Encoded protein: CATSRGQGSPQAFF.

V and J are TRBV3-1 and TRBJ2-5; unclear D gene. V lost 1 base to trimming and J lost 7 bases, with 7 bases between them. This CDR3 has 12 amino acids. The germline gives CDR1 LGHDT, CDR2 YNNKEL (reference sequence). Written as DNA, the CDR3 is TGTGCCAGCAGCCAAGGGGTCGGGACCCAGTACTTC. This sequence encodes CASSQGVGTQYF.

In this sample, this clonotype turned up a few times. This chain uses TRBV11-2 with TRBJ2-5, with 8 nucleotides matching TRBD1. Germline values: CDR1 SGHAT, CDR2 FQNNGV. Losses at the gene ends were 6 bases for V and 3 bases for J; bases not matched to a gene: 3. This CDR3 comprises 13 residues. The CDR3 DNA is TGTGCCAGCAGGGAGACAGGGGAAGAGACCCAGTACTTC. This translates into CASRETGEETQYF.

V is TRBV5-1 and J is TRBJ1-2; 10 bases map to TRBD1. Trimming cost V 4 bases and J 8 bases; bases outside gene matches: 14. CDR1 is SGHRS, CDR2 YFSETQ, per germline. The CDR3 length is 16 residues. The CDR3 here is CASSGGTGEDLRGYTF. The CDR3 nucleotides read TGCGCCAGCAGCGGAGGGACAGGGGAGGATTTGAGGGGCTACACCTTC.

A word on this clonotype: Relative to the germline gene, one junction end is altered; a read error may explain this. The chain couples TRBV3-1 to TRBJ1-1; D gene uncertain. The length of the CDR3 is 14 residues. Germline V gene sequence: CDR1 LGHDT, CDR2 YNNKEL (reference sequence). CDR3 sequence reads: CASSQDPGGTEAFF. The CDR3 bases are TGTGCCAGCAGCCAAGATCCTGGTGGCACTGAAGCCTTCTTT. The full variable domain, its missing parts supplied by reference TRBV3-1 and TRBJ1-1, is DTAVSQTPKYLVTQMGNDKSIKCEQNLGHDTMYWYKQDSKKFLKIMFSYNNKELIINETVPNRFSPKSPDKAHLNLHINSLELGDSAVYFCASSQDPGGTEAFFGQGTRLTVV.

The chain carries TRBV9 and TRBJ2-1; TRBD2 is a possible D gene (6 bases). The V gene's germline CDR1 is SGDLS and CDR2 YYNGEE. The CDR3 is 15 residues long. The V end lost 3 bases, the J end lost 4 bases, and 14 bases lay between the germline ends. CDR3 nucleotide sequence: TGTGCCAGCAGCGCACTAGGGGACTTTTACAATGAGCAGTTCTTC. This gives the protein CASSALGDFYNEQFF. Drawing the rest from reference TRBV9 and TRBJ2-1, the complete variable domain is DSGVTQTPKHLITATGQRVTLRCSPRSGDLSVYWYQQSLDQGLQFLIQYYNGEERAKGNILERFSAQQFPDLHSELNLSSLELGDSALYFCASSALGDFYNEQFFGPGTRLTVL.

This chain connects TRBV30 to TRBJ2-5; D is ambiguous. The better agreement between TRBJ2-7 and the DNA end casts doubt on the J call. This CDR3 spans 14 amino acids. CDR1 is GTSNPN and CDR2 is SVGIG in the germline V gene (reference sequence). Here the CDR3 DNA reads TGTGCCTGGAGTCGAGGCCCCTTGGGATACGAGCAGTACTTC. It codes for CAWSRGPLGYEQYF.

DNA for the CDR3: TGCGCCAGCAGCCCCCTGGGACTAGCGACAAATGAGCAGTTCTTC. It translates to CASSPLGLATNEQFF. The genes are TRBV4-1 and TRBJ2-1, with 10 bases that match TRBD2. The CDR3 extends over 15 amino acids. Germline trimming cut 4 bases from V and 7 bases from J; bases unmatched to any gene: 7. CDR1 and CDR2 from the germline V gene are MGHRA and YSYEKL.

V and J are TRBV20-1 and TRBJ2-1; TRBD2 matches at 10 bases. The J call may not be correct, given that the DNA end is closer to TRBJ2-5. The CDR3 covers 15 residues. Per germline, CDR1 DFQATT and CDR2 SNEGSKA (reference sequence). CDR3 bases: TGCAGTGCTAGGGTTGGGACTAGCGTAGAAGAGACCCAGTACTTC. As protein: CSARVGTSVEETQYF.

The V and J genes are TRBV4-2 and TRBJ2-5; no clear D gene. The V and J ends lost 1 base and 3 bases respectively, with 12 bases between them. CDR3 size: 15 residues. Germline CDR1 is LGHNA and CDR2 is YNFKEQ. The CDR3 loop reads CASSQGPQPEETQYF. Written as DNA, the CDR3 is TGTGCCAGCAGCCAAGGGCCCCAGCCCGAAGAGACCCAGTACTTC.